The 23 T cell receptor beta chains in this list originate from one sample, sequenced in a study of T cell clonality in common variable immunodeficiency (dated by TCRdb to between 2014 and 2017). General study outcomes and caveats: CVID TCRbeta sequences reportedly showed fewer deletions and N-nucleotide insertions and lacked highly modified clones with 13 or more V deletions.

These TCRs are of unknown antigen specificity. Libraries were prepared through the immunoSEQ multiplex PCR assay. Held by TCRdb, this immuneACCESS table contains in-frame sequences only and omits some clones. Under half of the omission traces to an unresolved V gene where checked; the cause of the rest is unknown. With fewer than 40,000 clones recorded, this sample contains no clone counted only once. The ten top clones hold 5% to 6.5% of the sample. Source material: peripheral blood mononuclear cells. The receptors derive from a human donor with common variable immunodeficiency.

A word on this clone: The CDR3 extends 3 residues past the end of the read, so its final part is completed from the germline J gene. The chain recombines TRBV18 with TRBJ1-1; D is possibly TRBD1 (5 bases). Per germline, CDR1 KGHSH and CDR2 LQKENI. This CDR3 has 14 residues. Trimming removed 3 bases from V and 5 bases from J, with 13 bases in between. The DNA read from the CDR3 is TGTGCCAGCTCACCGGGGGGGACGGCGACTGAA. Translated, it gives CASSPGGTATE. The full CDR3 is CASSPGGTATEAFF.

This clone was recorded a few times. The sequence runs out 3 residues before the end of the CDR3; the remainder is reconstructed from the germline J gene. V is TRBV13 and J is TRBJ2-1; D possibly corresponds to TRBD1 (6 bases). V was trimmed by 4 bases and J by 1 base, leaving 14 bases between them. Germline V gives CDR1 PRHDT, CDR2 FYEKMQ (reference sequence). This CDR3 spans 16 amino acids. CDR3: CASSSSGESSYNEQFF. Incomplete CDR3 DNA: TGTGCCAGCAGCTCCTCAGGGGAATCATCCTACAATGAG.

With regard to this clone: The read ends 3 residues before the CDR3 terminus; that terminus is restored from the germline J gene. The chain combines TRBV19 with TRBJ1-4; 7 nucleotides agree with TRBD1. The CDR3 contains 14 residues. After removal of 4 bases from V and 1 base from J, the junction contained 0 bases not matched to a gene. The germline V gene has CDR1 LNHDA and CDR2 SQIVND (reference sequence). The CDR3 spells CASSTGGTNEKLFF. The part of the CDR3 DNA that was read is TGTGCCAGTAGTACAGGGGGAACTAATGAAAAA.

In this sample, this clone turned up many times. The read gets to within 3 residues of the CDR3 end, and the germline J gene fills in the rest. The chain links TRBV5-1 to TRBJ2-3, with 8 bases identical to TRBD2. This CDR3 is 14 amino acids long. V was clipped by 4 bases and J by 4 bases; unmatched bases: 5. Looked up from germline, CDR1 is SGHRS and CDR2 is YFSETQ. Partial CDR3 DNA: TGCGCCAGCAGCGACCCCGGGGGGGCAGATACG. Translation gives CASSDPGGADT. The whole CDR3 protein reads CASSDPGGADTQYF.

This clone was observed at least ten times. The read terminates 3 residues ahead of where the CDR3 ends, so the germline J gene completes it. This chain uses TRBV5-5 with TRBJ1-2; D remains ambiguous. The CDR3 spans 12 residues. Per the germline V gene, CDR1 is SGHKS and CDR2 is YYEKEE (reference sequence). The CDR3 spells CASSFAGLGYTF. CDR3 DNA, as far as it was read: TGTGCCAGCAGCTTTGCAGGACTGGGC. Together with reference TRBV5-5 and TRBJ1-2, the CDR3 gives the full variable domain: DAGVTQSPTHLIKTRGQQVTLRCSPISGHKSVSWYQQVLGQGPQFIFQYYEKEERGRGNFPDRFSARQFPNYSSELNVNALLLGDSALYLCASSFAGLGYTFGSGTRLTVV.

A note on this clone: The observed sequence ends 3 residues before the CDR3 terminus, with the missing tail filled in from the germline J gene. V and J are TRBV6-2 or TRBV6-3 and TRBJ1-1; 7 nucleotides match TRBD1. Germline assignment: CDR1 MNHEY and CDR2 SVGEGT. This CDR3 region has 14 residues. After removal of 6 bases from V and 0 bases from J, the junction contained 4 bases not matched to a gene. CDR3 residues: CASRDRAMNTEAFF. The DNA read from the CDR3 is TGTGCCAGCAGAGACAGGGCTATGAACACTGAA.

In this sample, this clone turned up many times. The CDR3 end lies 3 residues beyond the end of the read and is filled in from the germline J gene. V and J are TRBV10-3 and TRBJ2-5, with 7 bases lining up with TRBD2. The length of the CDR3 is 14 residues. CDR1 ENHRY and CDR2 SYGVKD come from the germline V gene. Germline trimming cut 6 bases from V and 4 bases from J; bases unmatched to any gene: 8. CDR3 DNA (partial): TGTGCCATCAGCCCCGGGGGGAGTCGAGAGACC. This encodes CAISPGGSRET. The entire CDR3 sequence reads CAISPGGSRETQYF.

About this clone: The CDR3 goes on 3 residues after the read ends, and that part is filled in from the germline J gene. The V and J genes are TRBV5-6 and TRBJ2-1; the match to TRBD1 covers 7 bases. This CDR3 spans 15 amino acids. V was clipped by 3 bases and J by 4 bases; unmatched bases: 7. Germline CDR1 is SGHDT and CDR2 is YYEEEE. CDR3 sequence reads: CASSSDRLGYNEQFF. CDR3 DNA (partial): TGTGCCAGCAGCTCGGACAGGTTAGGGTACAATGAG.

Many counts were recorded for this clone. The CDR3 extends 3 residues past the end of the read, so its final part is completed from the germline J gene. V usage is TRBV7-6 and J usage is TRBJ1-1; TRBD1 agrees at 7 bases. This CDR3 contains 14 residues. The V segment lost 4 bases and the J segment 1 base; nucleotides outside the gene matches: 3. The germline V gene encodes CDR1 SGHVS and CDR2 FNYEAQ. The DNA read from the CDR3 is TGTGCCAGCAGCTCCTACAGGGGGAACACTGAA. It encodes CASSSYRGNTE. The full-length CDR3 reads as CASSSYRGNTEAFF.

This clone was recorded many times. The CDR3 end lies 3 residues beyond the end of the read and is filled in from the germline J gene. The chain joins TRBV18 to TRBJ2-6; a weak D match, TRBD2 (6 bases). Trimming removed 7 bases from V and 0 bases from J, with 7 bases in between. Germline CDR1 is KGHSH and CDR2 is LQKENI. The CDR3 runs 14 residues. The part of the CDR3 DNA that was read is TGTGCCAGCTTGGGGGGCTCTGGGGCCAACGTC. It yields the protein CASLGGSGANV. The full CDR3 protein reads CASLGGSGANVLTF.

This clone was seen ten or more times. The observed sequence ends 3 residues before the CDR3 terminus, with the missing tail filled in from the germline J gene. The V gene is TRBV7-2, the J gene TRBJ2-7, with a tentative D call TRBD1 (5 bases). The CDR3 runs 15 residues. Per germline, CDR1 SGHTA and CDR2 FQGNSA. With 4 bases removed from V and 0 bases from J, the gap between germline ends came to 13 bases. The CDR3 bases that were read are TGTGCCAGCAGCTCCAGGGTTGAGAGCTCCTACGAG. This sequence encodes CASSSRVESSYE. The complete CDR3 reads CASSSRVESSYEQYF. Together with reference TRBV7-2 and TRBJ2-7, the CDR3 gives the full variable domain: GAGVSQSPSNKVTEKGKDVELRCDPISGHTALYWYRQSLGQGLEFLIYFQGNSAPDKSGLPSDRFSAERTGGSVSTLTIQRTQQEDSAVYLCASSSRVESSYEQYFGPGTRLTVT.

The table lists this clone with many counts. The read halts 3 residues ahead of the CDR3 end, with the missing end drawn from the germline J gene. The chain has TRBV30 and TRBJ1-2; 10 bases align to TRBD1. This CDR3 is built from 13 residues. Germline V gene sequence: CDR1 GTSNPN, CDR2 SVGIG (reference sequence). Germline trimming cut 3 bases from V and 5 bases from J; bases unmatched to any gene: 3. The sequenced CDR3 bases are TGTGCCTGGAGGTGGACAGGGGGTTATGGC. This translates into CAWRWTGGYG. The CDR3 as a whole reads CAWRWTGGYGYTF.

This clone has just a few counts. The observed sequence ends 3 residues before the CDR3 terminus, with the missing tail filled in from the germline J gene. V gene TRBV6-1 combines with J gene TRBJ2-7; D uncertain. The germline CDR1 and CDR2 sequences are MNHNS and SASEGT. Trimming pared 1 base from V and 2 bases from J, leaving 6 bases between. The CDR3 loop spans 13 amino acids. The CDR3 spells CASSEGRAYEQYF. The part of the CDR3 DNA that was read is TGTGCCAGCAGTGAAGGTCGGGCCTACGAG.

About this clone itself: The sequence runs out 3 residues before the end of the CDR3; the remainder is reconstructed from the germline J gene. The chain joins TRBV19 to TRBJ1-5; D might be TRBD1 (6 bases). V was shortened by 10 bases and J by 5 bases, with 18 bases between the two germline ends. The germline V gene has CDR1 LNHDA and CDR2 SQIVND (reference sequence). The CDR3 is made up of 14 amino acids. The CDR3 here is CATKTGTSYQPQHF. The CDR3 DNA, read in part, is TGTGCCACCAAGACCGGGACATCTTATCAGCCC.

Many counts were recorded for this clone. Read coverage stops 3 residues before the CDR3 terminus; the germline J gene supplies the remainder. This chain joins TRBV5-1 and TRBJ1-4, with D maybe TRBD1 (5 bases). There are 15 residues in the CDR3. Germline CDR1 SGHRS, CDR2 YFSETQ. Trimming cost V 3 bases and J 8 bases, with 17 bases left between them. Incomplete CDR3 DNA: TGCGCCAGCAGCTCGAGGCCGGGGGAGGGGGAAAAA. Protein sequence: CASSSRPGEGEK. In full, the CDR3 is CASSSRPGEGEKLFF.

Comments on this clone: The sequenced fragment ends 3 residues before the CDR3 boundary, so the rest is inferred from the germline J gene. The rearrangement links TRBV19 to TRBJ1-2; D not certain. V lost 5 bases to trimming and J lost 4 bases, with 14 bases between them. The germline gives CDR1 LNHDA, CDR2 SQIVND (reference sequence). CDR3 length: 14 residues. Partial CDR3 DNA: TGTGCCAGTAGTGCCCTGGCGGACTTCTATGGC. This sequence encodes CASSALADFYG. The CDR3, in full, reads CASSALADFYGYTF.

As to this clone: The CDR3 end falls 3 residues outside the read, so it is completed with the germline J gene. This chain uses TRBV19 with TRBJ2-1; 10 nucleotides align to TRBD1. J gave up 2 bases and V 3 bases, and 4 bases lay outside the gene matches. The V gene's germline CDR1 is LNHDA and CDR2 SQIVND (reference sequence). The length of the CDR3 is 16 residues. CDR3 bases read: TGTGCCAGTAGTATGACGGGGACAGGGGCCTACAATGAG. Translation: CASSMTGTGAYNE. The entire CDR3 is CASSMTGTGAYNEQFF.

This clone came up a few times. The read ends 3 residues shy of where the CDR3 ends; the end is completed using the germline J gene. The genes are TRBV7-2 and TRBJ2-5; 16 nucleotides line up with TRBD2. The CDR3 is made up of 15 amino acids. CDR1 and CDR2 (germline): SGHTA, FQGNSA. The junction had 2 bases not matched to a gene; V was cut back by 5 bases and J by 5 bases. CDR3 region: CASSGGLAGGETQYF. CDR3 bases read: TGTGCCAGCAGCGGGGGACTAGCGGGGGGGGAGACC.

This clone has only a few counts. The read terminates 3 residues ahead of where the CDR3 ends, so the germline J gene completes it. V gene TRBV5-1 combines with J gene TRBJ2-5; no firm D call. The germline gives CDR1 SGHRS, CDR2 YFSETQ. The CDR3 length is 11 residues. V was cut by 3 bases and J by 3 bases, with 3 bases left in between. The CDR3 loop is CASSSKETQYF. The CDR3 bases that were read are TGCGCCAGCAGCTCCAAAGAGACC. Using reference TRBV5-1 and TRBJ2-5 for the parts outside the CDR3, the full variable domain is KAGVTQTPRYLIKTRGQQVTLSCSPISGHRSVSWYQQTPGQGLQFLFEYFSETQRNKGNFPGRFSGRQFSNSRSEMNVSTLELGDSALYLCASSSKETQYFGPGTRLLVL.

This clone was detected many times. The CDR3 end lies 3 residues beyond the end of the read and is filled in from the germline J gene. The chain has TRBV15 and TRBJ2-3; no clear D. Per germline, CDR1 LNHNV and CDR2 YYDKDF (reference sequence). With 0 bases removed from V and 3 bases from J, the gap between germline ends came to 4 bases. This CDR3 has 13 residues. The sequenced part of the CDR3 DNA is TGTGCCACCAGCAGAGACGGGACAGATACG. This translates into CATSRDGTDT. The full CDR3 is CATSRDGTDTQYF.

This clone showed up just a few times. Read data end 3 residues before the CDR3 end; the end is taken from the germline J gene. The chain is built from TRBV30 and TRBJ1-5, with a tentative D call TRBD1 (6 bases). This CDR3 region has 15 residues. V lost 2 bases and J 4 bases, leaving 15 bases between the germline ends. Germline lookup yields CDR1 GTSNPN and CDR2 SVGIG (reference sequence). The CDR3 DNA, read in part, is TGTGCCTGGAGTCGGGACAACCAAAGAAATCAGCCC. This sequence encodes CAWSRDNQRNQP. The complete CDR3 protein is CAWSRDNQRNQPQHF.

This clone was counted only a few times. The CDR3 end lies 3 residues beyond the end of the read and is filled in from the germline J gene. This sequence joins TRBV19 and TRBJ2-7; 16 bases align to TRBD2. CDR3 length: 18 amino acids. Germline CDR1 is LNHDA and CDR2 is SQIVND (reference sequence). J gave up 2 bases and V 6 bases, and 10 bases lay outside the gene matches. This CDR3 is CASRAPGTSGGATYEQYF. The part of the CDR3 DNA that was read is TGTGCCAGTAGGGCCCCCGGGACTAGCGGGGGGGCTACCTACGAG.

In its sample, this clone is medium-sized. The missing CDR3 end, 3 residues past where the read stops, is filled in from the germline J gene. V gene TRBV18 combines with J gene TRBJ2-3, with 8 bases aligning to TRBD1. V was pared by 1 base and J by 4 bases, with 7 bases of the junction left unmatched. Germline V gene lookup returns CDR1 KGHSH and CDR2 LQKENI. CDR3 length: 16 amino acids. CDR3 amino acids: CASSPLSPGGPDTQYF. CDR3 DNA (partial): TGTGCCAGCTCACCACTCTCCCCAGGGGGCCCAGATACG. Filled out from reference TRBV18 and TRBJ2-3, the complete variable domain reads NAGVMQNPRHLVRRRGQEARLRCSPMKGHSHVYWYRQLPEEGLKFMVYLQKENIIDESGMPKERFSAEFPKEGPSILRIQQVVRGDSAAYFCASSPLSPGGPDTQYFGPGTRLTVL.